The 9 T cell receptor beta chains presented below share a single source sample, sequenced in a study of T cell changes during pregnancy in multiple sclerosis. Assay: immunoSEQ multiplex PCR; the TCRdb copy retains only in-frame clones and omits some. The top ten clones hold about 0.45% of a sample with about 75,000 clones, just over 90% of them seen once. The sample was CD4+ T cells from peripheral blood mononuclear cells, taken before pregnancy. All receptors come from a female donor with multiple sclerosis, enrolled in a pregnancy study.

The chain couples TRBV10-3 to TRBJ1-1, with D perhaps TRBD1 (5 bases). The CDR3 has 11 residues. CDR1 and CDR2 from the germline V gene are ENHRY and SYGVKD. Trimming pared 10 bases from V and 5 bases from J, leaving 11 bases between. The CDR3 protein is CASQGQTEAFF. CDR3 sequence (DNA): TGTGCCAGCCAGGGTCAGACTGAAGCTTTCTTT.

CDR3 sequence (DNA): TGTGCCAGCAGTTACAGGGGTAATAGGAACACTGAAGCTTTCTTT. This sequence encodes CASSYRGNRNTEAFF. The chain links TRBV5-4 to TRBJ1-1; 7 bases agree with TRBD1. Per germline, CDR1 SGHNT and CDR2 YYREEE (reference sequence). J lost 1 base, V lost 5 bases, and 8 bases had no gene match. The CDR3 has 15 residues. The entire variable domain, with the rest obtained from reference TRBV5-4 and TRBJ1-1, is as follows: ETGVTQSPTHLIKTRGQQVTLRCSSQSGHNTVSWYQQALGQGPQFIFQYYREEENGRGNFPPRFSGLQFPNYSSELNVNALELDDSALYLCASSYRGNRNTEAFFGQGTRLTVV.

J is TRBJ2-7 and V is TRBV2; D gene uncertain. The CDR3 is 12 residues long. V lost 7 bases, J lost 2 bases, and 9 bases lay in between. The germline V gene encodes CDR1 SNHLY and CDR2 FYNNEI. CDR3 bases: TGTGCCAGCACGCGGTCAGCCTACGAGCAGTACTTC. Protein: CASTRSAYEQYF. Full variable domain (missing parts from reference TRBV2 and TRBJ2-7): EPEVTQTPSHQVTQMGQEVILRCVPISNHLYFYWYRQILGQKVEFLVSFYNNEISEKSEIFDDQFSVERPDGSNFTLKIRSTKLEDSAMYFCASTRSAYEQYFGPGTRLTVT.

V gene TRBV11-3 combines with J gene TRBJ1-1; TRBD1 might be the D (6 bases). This CDR3 region has 14 residues. Between the trimmed V and J ends, which lost 5 bases and 4 bases, there was a span of 14 bases. The germline CDR1 and CDR2 sequences are SGHNT and YENEEA. The CDR3 here is CASSVGQGSTEAFF. Here the CDR3 DNA reads TGTGCCAGCAGCGTCGGTCAGGGGTCCACTGAAGCTTTCTTT.

The chain employs TRBV5-1 and TRBJ2-2; 12 bases map to TRBD1. V was pared by 3 bases and J by 4 bases, with 4 bases of the junction left unmatched. Germline CDR1 SGHRS, CDR2 YFSETQ. The CDR3 extends over 16 amino acids. The DNA for the CDR3 is TGCGCCAGCAGCTCGGGACAGGGGGCGGGCACCGGGGAGCTGTTTTTT. The encoded protein is CASSSGQGAGTGELFF.

The chain employs TRBV28 and TRBJ1-1; 8 bases agree with TRBD1. V trimming: 3 bases; J trimming: 2 bases; junction bases outside the gene matches: 5. CDR3 length equals 15 residues. Germline CDR1 is MDHEN and CDR2 is SYDVKM. The CDR3 region has the DNA TGTGCCAGCAGTTTGACAGGGGATAAAAACACTGAAGCTTTCTTT. Amino acid sequence: CASSLTGDKNTEAFF.

The chain joins TRBV9 to TRBJ2-7, with a weak D call TRBD2 (5 bases). Germline V gives CDR1 SGDLS, CDR2 YYNGEE. This CDR3 contains 13 residues. V shed 7 bases and J shed 0 bases, with 11 bases lying between them. The DNA of the CDR3 is TGTGCCAGCGGAGGCATCAGCTCCTACGAGCAGTACTTC. As protein: CASGGISSYEQYF.

The V gene is TRBV27, the J gene TRBJ2-7; 11 bases match TRBD2. The CDR3 runs to 17 residues. CDR1 is MNHEY and CDR2 is SMNVEV in the germline V gene (reference sequence). Trimming removed 5 bases from V and 6 bases from J; junction bases left unmatched: 15. CDR3 coding DNA: TGTGCCAGCAGTACCCGGGTTAGCGGGAGGGCCGAGGCCGAGCAGTACTTC. Translated, it gives CASSTRVSGRAEAEQYF.

The chain joins TRBV5-4 to TRBJ2-1, with D tentatively TRBD1 (6 bases). Trimming took 4 bases from V and 7 from J, leaving 12 bases between them. Germline V lookup: CDR1 SGHNT, CDR2 YYREEE (reference sequence). The CDR3 runs 13 residues. CDR3 in DNA: TGTGCCAGCAGCCCAGCTAGGGGGAATGAGCAGTTCTTC. Translated: CASSPARGNEQFF. Drawing the rest from reference TRBV5-4 and TRBJ2-1, the complete variable domain is ETGVTQSPTHLIKTRGQQVTLRCSSQSGHNTVSWYQQALGQGPQFIFQYYREEENGRGNFPPRFSGLQFPNYSSELNVNALELDDSALYLCASSPARGNEQFFGPGTRLTVL.